The clone carrying this T cell receptor beta chain was detected ten times or more. Its antigen is not known. This sample stems from a study of regulatory T cells in long-lasting Graves disease. The V gene end was trimmed by 4 bases and the J gene end by 3 bases; junction bases not matched to a gene: 2. This CDR3 is 15 amino acids long. CDR1 is LGHDT, CDR2 YNNKEL, per germline (reference sequence). Investigators prepared the TCR beta libraries by applying iRepertoire HTBI primers and Arm-PCR of CDR3 regions. TCRdb used MiXCR to reprocess the multiplex PCR reads, holding one entry per CDR3 protein. In the table there are 350,000 to 550,000 distinct CDR3 sequences, around 14% of which are singletons. Study-level findings and limits: New patients shared roughly 980 public clonotypes, fewer than the 2,500 to 3,500 shared by persistent patients.

The time point: newly diagnosed GD, antithyroid drugs for less than 3 months. The TCR library was prepared using RNA isolated from PBMCs. In addition, the sample was reused for a study of T cells in Graves' hyperthyroidism and ophthalmopathy. That paper notes: Uncontrolled infection, other autoimmune disease, pregnancy or lactation excluded patients. Stable hyperthyroidism and ophthalmopathy were separated using 13 V-J signatures.

The chain couples TRBV3-1 to TRBJ2-2, with TRBD1 matching 10 bases. The TCR originated in a woman in her twenties or thirties with Graves disease. Sample: peripheral blood mononuclear cells (PBMCs), taken at new diagnosis, from a patient treated with antithyroid drugs. This CDR3 reads CASSPGTGDTGELFF. CDR3 coding DNA: TGTGCCAGCAGCCCAGGGACAGGGGACACCGGGGAGCTGTTTTTT.